The 2 T cell receptor beta chains below come from one sample, sequenced in a study of blood T cell repertoires in COVID-19. Repertoires were generated with immunoSEQ multiplex PCR, while TCRdb's copy carries only in-frame clones and drops some. The data show tens of thousands of clones, approximately 90% seen once. Sequencing was done on a sample of peripheral blood. These receptors originate from a human donor in a cohort sampled during active COVID-19.

The V call is TRBV29-1, the J call TRBJ2-7; D not resolved. Looked up from germline, CDR1 is SQVTM and CDR2 is ANQGSEA. V lost 5 bases, J lost 4 bases, and 18 bases lay in between. The CDR3 covers 14 residues. CDR3 amino acids: CSVFSLMFPYEQYF. As DNA, the CDR3 is TGCAGCGTTTTTTCCCTTATGTTCCCGTACGAGCAGTACTTC.

This clone was detected once. The rearrangement links TRBV5-4 to TRBJ2-7, with 7 bases aligning to TRBD2. V was pared by 0 bases and J by 3 bases, with 9 bases of the junction left unmatched. The CDR3 sequence is 16 residues long. Germline loops: CDR1 SGHNT, CDR2 YYREEE (reference sequence). The CDR3 reads CASSLAGGRAIYEQYF. In DNA, the CDR3 is TGTGCCAGCAGCTTGGCCGGGGGGAGGGCTATCTACGAGCAGTACTTC.